These 25 T cell receptor beta chains originate from one sample sequenced in a study of HIV-infected children after antiretroviral therapy interruption. Treatment of the sample: PENTA 11 planned treatment interruption arm or continuous ART arm. Unique molecular identifiers were included in an RNA-based 3' RACE TCR library. A single record per CDR3 protein comes from TCRdb applying MiXCR to the 3' RACE reads. The sample records about 89,000 distinct CDR3 sequences, less than 7% being singletons. Sequenced here: CD45RA+ CD4+ T cells from PBMCs, pooled from several time points, sampled from a donor given antiretroviral therapy, either interrupted or continuous. Subset denoted: naive CD4+ CD45RA+ CD45RO- T cells. These receptors were collected from a pool of human donors with HIV.

There are many counts of this clonotype. This chain uses TRBV11-2 with TRBJ2-7; D may correspond to TRBD1 or TRBD2 (6 bases each). Germline loops: CDR1 SGHAT, CDR2 FQNNGV. There are 16 residues in the CDR3. V lost 4 bases, J lost 6 bases, and 22 bases lay in between. The CDR3 loop is CASSSAGGGMAREQYF. The CDR3 DNA reads as TGTGCCAGCAGCTCGGCCGGAGGGGGGATGGCACGCGAGCAGTACTTC.

This clonotype was recorded at least ten times. The rearrangement uses TRBV30 and TRBJ2-7, with TRBD1 identical over 9 bases. With V trimmed by 5 bases and J by 5 bases, 10 bases remained unmatched. Germline assignment: CDR1 GTSNPN and CDR2 SVGIG (reference sequence). CDR3 length: 14 residues. Here the CDR3 reads CAWGPGQGWDEQYF. In DNA form, the CDR3 reads TGTGCCTGGGGCCCAGGACAGGGGTGGGACGAGCAGTACTTC.

This clonotype was found many times. The chain joins TRBV27 to TRBJ1-1; D might be TRBD1 (6 bases). CDR3 length: 14 amino acids. The V gene's germline CDR1 is MNHEY and CDR2 SMNVEV (reference sequence). V lost 2 bases to trimming and J lost 5 bases, with 12 bases between them. The CDR3 here is CASSLVGARTEAFF. In DNA form, the CDR3 reads TGTGCCAGCAGTTTAGTGGGGGCGAGGACTGAAGCTTTCTTT.

This clonotype was recorded once. This clone may be a read error of a much larger clone one base away. Because the CDR3 is missing its conserved closing phenylalanine or tryptophan, this is likely a read error. CDR3 residues: CASSRTANHEQYL. In DNA form, the CDR3 reads TGTGCCAGTAGCCGGACAGCGAACCACGAGCAGTACTTA. V is TRBV19 and J is TRBJ2-7; tentative D call: TRBD1 (6 bases). The CDR3 has 13 amino acids. The V end lost 6 bases, the J end lost 5 bases, and 14 bases lay between the germline ends. From germline, CDR1 is LNHDA and CDR2 SQIVND (reference sequence).

The CDR3 loop is CASSTHSGGNTIYF. As DNA, the CDR3 is TGTGCTAGTAGTACCCATTCAGGAGGAAACACCATATATTTT. This chain joins TRBV12-3 or TRBV12-4 and TRBJ1-3, with D unclear. The CDR3 totals 14 residues.

In this sample, this clonotype turned up many times. V gene TRBV13 combines with J gene TRBJ2-3, with a weak D call TRBD2 (6 bases). The CDR3 covers 16 residues. Per germline, CDR1 PRHDT and CDR2 FYEKMQ (reference sequence). V was trimmed by 0 bases and J by 6 bases, leaving 16 bases between them. CDR3 nucleotides: TGTGCCAGCAGCTTAGGCCGGGGGAGAGAAGGGGATACGCAGTATTTT. Residues: CASSLGRGREGDTQYF.

This clonotype appeared many times. This chain connects TRBV27 to TRBJ2-2, with TRBD1 identical over 7 bases. The germline CDR1 and CDR2 sequences are MNHEY and SMNVEV (reference sequence). The V segment lost 5 bases and the J segment 13 bases; nucleotides outside the gene matches: 22. The CDR3 consists of 17 residues. The CDR3: CASSVSTGVNPSNVLFF. In DNA form, the CDR3 reads TGTGCCAGCAGTGTTTCTACAGGGGTTAACCCGTCTAACGTGCTGTTTTTT.

This clonotype was seen a few times. V is TRBV5-6 and J is TRBJ1-5; D perhaps matches TRBD1 (6 bases). The V end lost 7 bases, the J end lost 2 bases, and 16 bases lay between the germline ends. From germline, CDR1 is SGHDT and CDR2 YYEEEE. This CDR3 is 15 amino acids long. As DNA, the CDR3 is TGTGCCAGCCAATTCACAAACAGGGGCAATCAGCCCCAGCATTTT. Amino acid sequence: CASQFTNRGNQPQHF.

The V gene is TRBV23-1, the J gene TRBJ2-7; D is unresolved. TRBV23-1 is recorded as an ORF, its role being uncertain. CDR3 length equals 14 residues. V was pared by 6 bases and J by 0 bases, with 12 bases between. The CDR3 DNA follows: TGCGCCAGCAGCGCAGGACCGAGCTCCTACGAGCAGTACTTC. Translating gives CASSAGPSSYEQYF.

The CDR3 loop reads CASSPTISRALGNTIYF. Here the CDR3 DNA reads TGTGCCAGCAGCCCAACAATAAGCCGGGCTTTGGGAAACACCATATATTTT. The chain uses TRBV5-3 and TRBJ1-3; the D is unclear. TRBV5-3 is sorted into the ORF group, with uncertain function. Trimming left V 8 bases short and J 4 bases short, with 25 bases between. This CDR3 has 17 amino acids.

The CDR3: CASSYNEETQYF. The DNA for the CDR3 is TGTGCCAGCAGTTACAATGAAGAGACCCAGTACTTC. The rearrangement links TRBV6-6 to TRBJ2-5; D is unclear. This CDR3 comprises 12 residues. Germline V gives CDR1 MNHNY, CDR2 SVGAGI (reference sequence). V was shortened by 2 bases and J by 3 bases, with 4 bases between the two germline ends.

This clonotype was picked up many times. J is TRBJ2-1 and V is TRBV18, with D tentatively TRBD2 (6 bases). The length of the CDR3 is 15 residues. CDR1 and CDR2 (germline): KGHSH, LQKENI. The V and J ends lost 6 bases and 4 bases respectively, with 16 bases between them. CDR3 nucleotides: TGTGCCAGCTCGCTTCGGGAGATCTTATACAATGAGCAGTTCTTC. Encoded protein: CASSLREILYNEQFF.

This clonotype has a count of ten or more. V is TRBV6-2 or TRBV6-3 and J is TRBJ1-1, with a possible D match to TRBD1 (5 bases). This CDR3 has 15 amino acids. The V end was cut by 2 bases, the J end by 4 bases, with 14 bases between. Looked up from germline, CDR1 is MNHEY and CDR2 is SVGEGT. CDR3 DNA sequence: TGTGCCAGCAGTTACGGGCGCAGGGTGGGCACTGAAGCTTTCTTT. Protein: CASSYGRRVGTEAFF.

The rearrangement links TRBV6-5 to TRBJ1-5; the D gene is possibly TRBD1 (6 bases). CDR3 length: 16 amino acids. The V gene lost 4 bases and the J gene lost 3 bases, with 16 bases spanning the gap. The germline gives CDR1 MNHEY, CDR2 SVGAGI. In nucleotides, the CDR3 is TGTGCCAGCAGTTTCCTACCGACAGGATCCAATCAGCCCCAGCATTTT. Amino acids: CASSFLPTGSNQPQHF.

The chain joins TRBV3-1 to TRBJ1-2, with D unclear. The V end lost 3 bases, the J end lost 4 bases, and 12 bases lay between the germline ends. Looked up from germline, CDR1 is LGHDT and CDR2 is YNNKEL (reference sequence). CDR3 size: 14 residues. The CDR3 DNA sequence: TGTGCCAGCAGCCATCCCAGGAGCATCTATGGCTACACCTTC. Translated: CASSHPRSIYGYTF.

In this sample, this clonotype turned up many times. V usage is TRBV12-3 or TRBV12-4 and J usage is TRBJ1-2; D perhaps matches TRBD1 (6 bases). CDR3 length: 16 residues. Trimming pared 4 bases from V and 1 base from J, leaving 16 bases between. The CDR3: CASSSGRTVVNYGYTF. CDR3 nucleotide sequence: TGTGCCAGCAGTTCCGGACGGACAGTAGTTAACTATGGCTACACCTTC.

This clonotype has only a few counts. The V call is TRBV29-1, the J call TRBJ1-1; TRBD1 agrees at 9 bases. This CDR3 region has 12 residues. The J segment lost 4 bases and the V segment lost 4 bases, leaving 1 base of the junction unmatched. The germline V gene has CDR1 SQVTM and CDR2 ANQGSEA. The CDR3 here is CSVGTGVTEAFF. For the CDR3, the DNA is TGCAGCGTTGGGACAGGGGTCACTGAAGCTTTCTTT.

This clonotype was counted many times. The CDR3 sequence is CASSPPRGRGANYNEQFF. As DNA, the CDR3 is TGTGCCAGCAGCCCCCCTCGGGGGAGGGGGGCGAATTACAATGAGCAGTTCTTC. The gene calls are TRBV11-1 and TRBJ2-1; D may be TRBD2 (7 bases). Germline lookup yields CDR1 SGHAT and CDR2 FQDESV (reference sequence). Trimming left V 5 bases short and J 4 bases short, with 24 bases between. The CDR3 consists of 18 residues.

This clonotype came up a few times. V and J are TRBV7-8 and TRBJ2-1; 7 positions agree with TRBD2. The germline V gene has CDR1 SGHVS and CDR2 FQNEAQ. J was trimmed by 13 bases and V by 1 base; bases with no gene match: 10. The CDR3 totals 14 residues. This CDR3 is CASSLVTIGRPQFF. In nucleotides, the CDR3 is TGTGCCAGCAGCTTAGTTACCATCGGGAGGCCCCAGTTCTTC. Complete variable domain (other parts from reference TRBV7-8 and TRBJ2-1): GAGVSQSPRYKVAKRGQDVALRCDPISGHVSLFWYQQALGQGPEFLTYFQNEAQLDKSGLPSDRFFAERPEGSVSTLKIQRTQQEDSAVYLCASSLVTIGRPQFFGPGTRLTVL.

This clonotype was counted at least ten times. J is TRBJ1-1 and V is TRBV28; D is undetermined. With 5 bases removed from V and 4 bases from J, the gap between germline ends came to 14 bases. CDR1 and CDR2 (germline): MDHEN, SYDVKM. This CDR3 has 14 residues. CDR3 loop: CASSPHPRPTEAFF. The CDR3 DNA reads as TGTGCCAGCAGTCCCCACCCAAGGCCCACTGAAGCTTTCTTT.

The chain carries TRBV6-6 and TRBJ2-6; the D is unclear. CDR1 and CDR2 (germline): MNHNY, SVGAGI (reference sequence). The V gene lost 2 bases and the J gene lost 0 bases, with 8 bases spanning the gap. There are 16 residues in the CDR3. CDR3 DNA sequence: TGTGCCAGCAGTTACGCGAGCTACTCTGGGGCCAACGTCCTGACTTTC. Its translation is CASSYASYSGANVLTF.

This clonotype was observed many times. The chain links TRBV24-1 to TRBJ2-3; D unresolved. Germline loops: CDR1 KGHDR, CDR2 SFDVKD. The CDR3 is 12 residues long. Trimming pared 7 bases from V and 5 bases from J, leaving 9 bases between. CDR3 DNA: TGTGCCACCAGCCCCAGAAGAGATACGCAGTATTTT. Translated, it gives CATSPRRDTQYF.

This clonotype has a count of ten or more. The chain recombines TRBV19 with TRBJ1-1, with D possibly matching TRBD1 (5 bases). V was cut by 3 bases and J by 11 bases, with 16 bases left in between. The germline V gene has CDR1 LNHDA and CDR2 SQIVND (reference sequence). CDR3 length: 13 residues. In nucleotides, the CDR3 is TGTGCCAGTAGTATTAGCGGGCCAGGGTTGGCTTTCTTT. This encodes CASSISGPGLAFF. The full variable domain, with the rest looked up from reference TRBV19 and TRBJ1-1, is DGGITQSPKYLFRKEGQNVTLSCEQNLNHDAMYWYRQDPGQGLRLIYYSQIVNDFQKGDIAEGYSVSREKKESFPLTVTSAQKNPTAFYLCASSISGPGLAFFGQGTRLTVV.

This clonotype was seen repeatedly, ten times or more. V and J are TRBV7-9 and TRBJ2-3; maybe TRBD2 (5 bases). Trimming shortened V by 4 bases and J by 2 bases, and 16 bases separated the two germline ends. Per the germline V gene, CDR1 is SEHNR and CDR2 is FQNEAQ (reference sequence). The CDR3 consists of 16 residues. CDR3 DNA: TGTGCCAGCAGCTCGAGGACTCCTTCCCCCACAGATACGCAGTATTTT. It specifies CASSSRTPSPTDTQYF.

The table lists this clonotype with a few counts. The rearrangement joins TRBV20-1 to TRBJ2-3; TRBD1 agrees at 7 bases. From germline, CDR1 is DFQATT and CDR2 SNEGSKA (reference sequence). The CDR3 spans 16 residues. After removal of 2 bases from V and 2 bases from J, the junction contained 10 bases not matched to a gene. The CDR3 loop is CSARTQGTRHTDTQYF. The DNA of the CDR3 is TGCAGTGCTAGAACACAGGGGACAAGACACACAGATACGCAGTATTTT.